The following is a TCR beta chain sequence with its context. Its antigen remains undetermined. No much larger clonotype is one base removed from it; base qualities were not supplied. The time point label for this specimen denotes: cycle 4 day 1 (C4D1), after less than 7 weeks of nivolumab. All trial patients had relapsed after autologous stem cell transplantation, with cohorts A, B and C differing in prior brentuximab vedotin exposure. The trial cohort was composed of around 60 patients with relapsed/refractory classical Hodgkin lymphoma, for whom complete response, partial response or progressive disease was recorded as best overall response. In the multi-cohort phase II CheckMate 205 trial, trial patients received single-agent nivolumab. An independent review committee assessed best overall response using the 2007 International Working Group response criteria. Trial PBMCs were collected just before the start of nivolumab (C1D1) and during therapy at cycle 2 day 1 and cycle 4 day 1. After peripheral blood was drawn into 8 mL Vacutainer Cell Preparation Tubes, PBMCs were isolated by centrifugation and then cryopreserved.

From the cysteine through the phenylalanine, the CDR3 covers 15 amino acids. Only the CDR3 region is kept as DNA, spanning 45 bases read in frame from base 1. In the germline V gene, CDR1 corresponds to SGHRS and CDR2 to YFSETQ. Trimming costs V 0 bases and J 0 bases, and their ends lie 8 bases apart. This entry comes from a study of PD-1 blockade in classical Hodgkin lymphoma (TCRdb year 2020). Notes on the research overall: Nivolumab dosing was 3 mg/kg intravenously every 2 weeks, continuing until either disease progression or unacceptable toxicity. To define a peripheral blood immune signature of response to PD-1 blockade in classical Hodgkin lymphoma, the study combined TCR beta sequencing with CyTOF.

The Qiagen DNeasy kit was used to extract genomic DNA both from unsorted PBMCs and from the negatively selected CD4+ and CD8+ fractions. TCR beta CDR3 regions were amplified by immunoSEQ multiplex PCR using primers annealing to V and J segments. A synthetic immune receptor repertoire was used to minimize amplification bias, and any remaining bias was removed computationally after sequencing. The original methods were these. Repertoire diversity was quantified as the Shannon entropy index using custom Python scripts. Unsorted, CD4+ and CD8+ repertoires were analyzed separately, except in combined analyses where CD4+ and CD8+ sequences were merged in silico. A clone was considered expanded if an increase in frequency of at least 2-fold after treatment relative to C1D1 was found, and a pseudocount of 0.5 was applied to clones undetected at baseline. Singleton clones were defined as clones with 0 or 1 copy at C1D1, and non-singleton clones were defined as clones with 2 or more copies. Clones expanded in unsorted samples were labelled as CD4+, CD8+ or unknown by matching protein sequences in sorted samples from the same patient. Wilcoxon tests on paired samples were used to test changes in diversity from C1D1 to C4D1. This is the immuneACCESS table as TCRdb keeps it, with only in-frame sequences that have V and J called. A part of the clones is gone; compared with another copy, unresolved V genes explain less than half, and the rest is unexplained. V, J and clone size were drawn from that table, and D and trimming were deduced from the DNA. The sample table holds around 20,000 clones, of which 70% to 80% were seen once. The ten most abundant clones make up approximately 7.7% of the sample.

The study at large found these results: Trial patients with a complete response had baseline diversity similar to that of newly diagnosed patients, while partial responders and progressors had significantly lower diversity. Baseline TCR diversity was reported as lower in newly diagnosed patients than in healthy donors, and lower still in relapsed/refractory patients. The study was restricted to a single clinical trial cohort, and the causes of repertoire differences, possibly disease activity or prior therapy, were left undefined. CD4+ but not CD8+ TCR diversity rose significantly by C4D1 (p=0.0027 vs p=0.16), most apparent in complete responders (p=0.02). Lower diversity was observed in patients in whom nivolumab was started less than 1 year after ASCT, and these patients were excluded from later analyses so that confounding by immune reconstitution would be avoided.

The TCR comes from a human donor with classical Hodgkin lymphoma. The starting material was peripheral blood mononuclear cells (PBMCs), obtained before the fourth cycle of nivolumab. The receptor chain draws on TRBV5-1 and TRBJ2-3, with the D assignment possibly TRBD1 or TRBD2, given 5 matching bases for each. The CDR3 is CASSLAGTSTDTQYF. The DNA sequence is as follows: TGCGCCAGCAGCTTGGCGGGGACCAGCACAGATACGCAGTATTTT.